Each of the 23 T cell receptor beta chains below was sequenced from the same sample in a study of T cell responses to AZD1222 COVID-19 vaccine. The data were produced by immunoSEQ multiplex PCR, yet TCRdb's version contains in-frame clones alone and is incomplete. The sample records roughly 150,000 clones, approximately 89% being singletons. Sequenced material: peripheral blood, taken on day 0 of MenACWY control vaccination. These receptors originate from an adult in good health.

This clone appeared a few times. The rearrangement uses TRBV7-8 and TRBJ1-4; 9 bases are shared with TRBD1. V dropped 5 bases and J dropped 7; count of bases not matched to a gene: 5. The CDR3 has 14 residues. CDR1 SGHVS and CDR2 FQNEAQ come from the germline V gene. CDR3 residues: CASSATGGTEKLFF. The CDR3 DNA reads TGTGCCAGCAGCGCGACAGGGGGGACTGAAAAACTGTTTTTT.

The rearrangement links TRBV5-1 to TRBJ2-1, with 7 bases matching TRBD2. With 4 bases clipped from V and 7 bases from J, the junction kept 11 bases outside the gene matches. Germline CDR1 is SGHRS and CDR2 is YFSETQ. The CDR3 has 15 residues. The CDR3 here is CASSPTPRGGNEQFF. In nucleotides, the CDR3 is TGCGCCAGCAGCCCCACTCCCCGCGGGGGAAATGAGCAGTTCTTC.

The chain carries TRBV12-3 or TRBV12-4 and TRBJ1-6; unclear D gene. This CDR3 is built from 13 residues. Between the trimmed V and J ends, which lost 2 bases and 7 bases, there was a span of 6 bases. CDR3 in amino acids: CASSLSGNSPLHF. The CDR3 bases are TGTGCCAGCAGTTTAAGTGGAAATTCACCCCTCCACTTT.

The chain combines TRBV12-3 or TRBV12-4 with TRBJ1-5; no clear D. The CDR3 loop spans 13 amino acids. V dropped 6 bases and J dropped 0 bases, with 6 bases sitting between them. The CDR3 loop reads CASSYNSNQPQHF. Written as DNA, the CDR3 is TGTGCCAGCAGCTATAATAGCAATCAGCCCCAGCATTTT.

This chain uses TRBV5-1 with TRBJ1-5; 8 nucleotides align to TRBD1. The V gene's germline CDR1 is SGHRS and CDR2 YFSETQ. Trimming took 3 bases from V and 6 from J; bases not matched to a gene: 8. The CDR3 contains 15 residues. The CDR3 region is CASSCRAGGFQPQHF. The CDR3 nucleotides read TGCGCCAGCAGCTGCCGGGCAGGGGGCTTTCAGCCCCAGCATTTT.

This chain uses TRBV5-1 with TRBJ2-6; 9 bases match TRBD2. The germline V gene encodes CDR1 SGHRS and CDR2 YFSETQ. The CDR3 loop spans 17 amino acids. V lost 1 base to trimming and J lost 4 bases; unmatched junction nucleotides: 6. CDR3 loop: CASSLRGGADGANVLTF. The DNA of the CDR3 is TGCGCCAGCAGCTTGCGCGGGGGGGCAGACGGGGCCAACGTCCTGACTTTC.

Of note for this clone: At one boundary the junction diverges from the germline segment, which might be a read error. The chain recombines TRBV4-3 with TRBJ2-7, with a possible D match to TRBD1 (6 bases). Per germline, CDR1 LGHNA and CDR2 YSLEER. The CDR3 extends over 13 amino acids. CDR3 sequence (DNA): TGCGCCAGCAGCCAAGAAGCAGCGGACAGTCTACGCTTC. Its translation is CASSQEAADSLRF.

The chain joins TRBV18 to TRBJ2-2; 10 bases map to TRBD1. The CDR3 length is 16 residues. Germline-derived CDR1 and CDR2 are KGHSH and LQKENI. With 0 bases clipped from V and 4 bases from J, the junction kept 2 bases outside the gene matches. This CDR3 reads CASSPPGQGPTGELFF. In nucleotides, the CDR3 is TGTGCCAGCTCACCACCGGGACAGGGGCCCACCGGGGAGCTGTTTTTT.

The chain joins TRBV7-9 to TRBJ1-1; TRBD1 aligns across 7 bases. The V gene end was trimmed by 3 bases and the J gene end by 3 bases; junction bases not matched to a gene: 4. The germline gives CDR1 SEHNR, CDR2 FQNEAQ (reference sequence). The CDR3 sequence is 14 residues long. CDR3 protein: CASSFKGADTEAFF. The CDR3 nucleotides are TGTGCCAGCAGCTTTAAGGGGGCCGACACTGAAGCTTTCTTT.

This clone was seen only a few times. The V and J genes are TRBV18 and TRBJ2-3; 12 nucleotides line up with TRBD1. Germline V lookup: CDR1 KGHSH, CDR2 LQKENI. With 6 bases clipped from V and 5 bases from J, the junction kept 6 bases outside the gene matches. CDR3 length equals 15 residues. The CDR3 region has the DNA TGTGCCAGCTCTCTAGGGACAGGGGGCAAAGATACGCAGTATTTT. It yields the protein CASSLGTGGKDTQYF.

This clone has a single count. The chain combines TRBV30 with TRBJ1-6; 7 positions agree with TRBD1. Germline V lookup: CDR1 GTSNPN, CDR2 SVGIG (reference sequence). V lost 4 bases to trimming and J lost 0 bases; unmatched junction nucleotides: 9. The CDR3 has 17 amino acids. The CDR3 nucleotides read TGTGCCTGGACCCGGGACAGAAGTTACTCCTATAATTCACCCCTCCACTTT. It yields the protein CAWTRDRSYSYNSPLHF.

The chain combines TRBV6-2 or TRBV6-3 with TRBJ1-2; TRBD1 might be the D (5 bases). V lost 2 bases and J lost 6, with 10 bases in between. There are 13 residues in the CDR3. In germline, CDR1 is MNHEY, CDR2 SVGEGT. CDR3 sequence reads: CASSYGRANGYTF. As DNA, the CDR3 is TGTGCCAGCAGTTACGGCAGGGCTAATGGCTACACCTTC.

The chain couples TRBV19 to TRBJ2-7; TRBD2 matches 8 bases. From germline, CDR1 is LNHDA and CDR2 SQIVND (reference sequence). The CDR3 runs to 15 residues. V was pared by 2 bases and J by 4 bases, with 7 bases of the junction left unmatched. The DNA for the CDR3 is TGTGCCAGTAGTATATCAACGGGAGGGGAATACGAGCAGTACTTC. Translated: CASSISTGGEYEQYF.

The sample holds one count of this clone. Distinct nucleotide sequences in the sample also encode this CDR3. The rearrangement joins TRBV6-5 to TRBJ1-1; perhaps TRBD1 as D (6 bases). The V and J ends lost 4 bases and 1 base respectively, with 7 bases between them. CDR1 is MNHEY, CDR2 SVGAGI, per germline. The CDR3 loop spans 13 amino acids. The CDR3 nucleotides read TGTGCCAGCAGTTTGGGACAGAACACTGAAGCTTTCTTT. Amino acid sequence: CASSLGQNTEAFF.

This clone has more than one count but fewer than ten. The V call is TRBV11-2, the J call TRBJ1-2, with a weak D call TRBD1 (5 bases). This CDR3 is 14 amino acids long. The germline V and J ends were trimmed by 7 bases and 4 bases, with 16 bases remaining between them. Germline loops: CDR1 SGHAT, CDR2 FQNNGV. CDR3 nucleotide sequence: TGTGCCAGCACCGCGAGGGACCGCTTCTATGGCTACACCTTC. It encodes CASTARDRFYGYTF.

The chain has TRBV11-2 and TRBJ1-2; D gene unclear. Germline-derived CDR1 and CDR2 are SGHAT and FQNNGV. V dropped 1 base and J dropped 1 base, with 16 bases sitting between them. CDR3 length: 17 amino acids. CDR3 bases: TGTGCCAGCAGCTTAGGGGGAAGGAGGACTTATAACTATGGCTACACCTTC. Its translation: CASSLGGRRTYNYGYTF.

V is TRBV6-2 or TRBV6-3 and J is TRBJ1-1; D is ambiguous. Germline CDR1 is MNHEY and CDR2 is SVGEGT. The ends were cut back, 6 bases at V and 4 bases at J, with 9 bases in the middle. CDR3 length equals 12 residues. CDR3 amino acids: CASSDEGTEAFF. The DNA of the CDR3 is TGTGCCAGCAGCGACGAGGGCACTGAAGCTTTCTTT.

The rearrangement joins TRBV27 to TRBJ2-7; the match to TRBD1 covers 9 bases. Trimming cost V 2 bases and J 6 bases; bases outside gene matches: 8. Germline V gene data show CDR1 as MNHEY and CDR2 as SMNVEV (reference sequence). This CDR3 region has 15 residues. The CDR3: CASSLAGTGRREQYF. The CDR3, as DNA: TGTGCCAGCAGTTTAGCCGGGACAGGGAGACGCGAGCAGTACTTC.

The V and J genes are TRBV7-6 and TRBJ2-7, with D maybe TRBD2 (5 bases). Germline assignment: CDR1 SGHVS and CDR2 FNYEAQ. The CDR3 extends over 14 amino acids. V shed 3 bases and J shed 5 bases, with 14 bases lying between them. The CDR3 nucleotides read TGTGCCAGCAGCTTTACCGACGGAGGCCACGAGCAGTACTTC. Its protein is CASSFTDGGHEQYF.

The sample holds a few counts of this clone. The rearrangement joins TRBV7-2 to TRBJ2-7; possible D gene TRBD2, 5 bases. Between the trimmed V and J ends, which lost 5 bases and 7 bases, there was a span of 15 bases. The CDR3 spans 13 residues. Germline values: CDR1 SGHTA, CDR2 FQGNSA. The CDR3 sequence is CASSGLTGIEQYF. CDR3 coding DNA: TGTGCCAGCAGCGGACTGACGGGAATAGAGCAGTACTTC.

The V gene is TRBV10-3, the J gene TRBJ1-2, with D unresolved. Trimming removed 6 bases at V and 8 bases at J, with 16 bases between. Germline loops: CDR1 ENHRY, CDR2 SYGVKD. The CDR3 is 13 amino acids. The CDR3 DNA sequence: TGTGCCATCAGCGAGGACCCGGTCGACGGCTACACCTTC. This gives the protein CAISEDPVDGYTF.

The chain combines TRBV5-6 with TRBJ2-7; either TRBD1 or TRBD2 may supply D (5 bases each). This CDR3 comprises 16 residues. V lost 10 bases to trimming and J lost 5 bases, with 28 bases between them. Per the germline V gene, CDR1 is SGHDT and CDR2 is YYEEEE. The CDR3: CAETARKAGDADEQYF. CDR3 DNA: TGTGCCGAGACCGCGAGGAAGGCCGGGGACGCAGACGAGCAGTACTTC.

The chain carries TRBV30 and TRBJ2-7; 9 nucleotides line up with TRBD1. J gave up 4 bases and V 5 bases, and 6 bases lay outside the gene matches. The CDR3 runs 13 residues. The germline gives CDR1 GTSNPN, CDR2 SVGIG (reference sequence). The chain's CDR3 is CAWDLDRGYEQYF. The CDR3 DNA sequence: TGTGCCTGGGATCTTGACAGGGGGTACGAGCAGTACTTC.